This T cell receptor beta chain is from a study of blood T cells in healthy people across ages. Using a J-beta primer mix together with a sample-barcoded 5' primer, a second PCR was run for roughly 7 to 12 cycles. Using its own MiXCR run on the 5' RACE reads, TCRdb lists one record per CDR3 protein. The sample contains approximately 770,000 distinct CDR3 sequences, roughly 50% of which appear only once. Study results and limitations: The study lacked donor CMV status, which possibly confounded expanded clonotype changes.

This CDR3 has 17 residues. V was clipped by 4 bases and J by 0 bases, with 17 bases between them. Germline values: CDR1 SGHAT, CDR2 FQDESV (reference sequence). This clonotype was seen only a few times. The antigen remains unidentified. This clonotype was obtained from a man under 40 in good health. This chain uses TRBV11-1 with TRBJ2-3, with D perhaps matching TRBD1 or TRBD2 (6 bases each). Sequenced material: blood. CDR3 protein: CASSSTSGATSTDTQYF. The CDR3 DNA sequence: TGTGCCAGCAGCTCTACGTCGGGGGCGACTAGCACAGATACGCAGTATTTT. Using reference TRBV11-1 and TRBJ2-3 for the parts outside the CDR3, the full variable domain is EAEVAQSPRYKITEKSQAVAFWCDPISGHATLYWYRQILGQGPELLVQFQDESVVDDSQLPKDRFSAERLKGVDSTLKIQPAELGDSAMYLCASSSTSGATSTDTQYFGPGTRLTVL.